These 11 T cell receptor beta chains share one sample of origin, sequenced in a study of human T cells and chemical hapten exposure. The time point denotes: patch test 1, 2 weeks after DPC sensitization. Documented treatment: therapeutic diphenylcyclopropenone sensitization with weekly scalp DPC. TCRdb processed the RACE reads anew with MiXCR; each CDR3 protein has one entry. This table has about 74,000 distinct CDR3 sequences, 30% to 35% appearing once. The source material was whole blood, sampled in connection with sensitization to the hapten diphenylcyclopropenone (DPC). All receptors derive from a middle-aged man with alopecia areata. Some clones in this sample may be carry-over from other donors' samples.

V is TRBV3-1 and J is TRBJ2-1, with 9 bases that match TRBD2. Germline CDR1 LGHDT, CDR2 YNNKEL (reference sequence). The J segment lost 7 bases and the V segment lost 2 bases, leaving 12 bases of the junction unmatched. This CDR3 region has 17 residues. CDR3 coding DNA: TGTGCCAGCAGCCAACCCCAACTAGCGGGCCTGGGGAATGAGCAGTTCTTC. Translating it yields CASSQPQLAGLGNEQFF.

J is TRBJ2-7 and V is TRBV15; 7 bases map to TRBD2. Germline V gene data show CDR1 as LNHNV and CDR2 as YYDKDF (reference sequence). There are 15 residues in the CDR3. With 0 bases clipped from V and 3 bases from J, the junction kept 5 bases outside the gene matches. The chain's CDR3 is CATSREGGRGYEQYF. CDR3 nucleotide sequence: TGTGCCACCAGCAGAGAGGGAGGGAGAGGCTACGAGCAGTACTTC.

This clonotype was seen a handful of times. The rearrangement uses TRBV2 and TRBJ1-3, with a possible D match to TRBD1 (5 bases). The CDR3 runs 13 residues. The ends were cut back, 10 bases at V and 4 bases at J, with 14 bases in the middle. Germline CDR1 reads SNHLY; CDR2 reads FYNNEI. In DNA, the CDR3 is TGTGCCACCGACAGCGTCAACGGAAACACCATATATTTT. Its protein product is CATDSVNGNTIYF.

The V gene is TRBV28, the J gene TRBJ2-3; possible D gene TRBD2, 5 bases. The CDR3 loop spans 21 amino acids. Trimming removed 5 bases from V and 0 bases from J, with 30 bases in between. CDR1 is MDHEN, CDR2 SYDVKM, per germline. CDR3 sequence (DNA): TGTGCCAGCAGTCGTTCCAACCCCTACTCGGGCGGGCCCTCTAGCACAGATACGCAGTATTTT. Translation gives CASSRSNPYSGGPSSTDTQYF. Drawing the rest from reference TRBV28 and TRBJ2-3, the complete variable domain is DVKVTQSSRYLVKRTGEKVFLECVQDMDHENMFWYRQDPGLGLRLIYFSYDVKMKEKGDIPEGYSVSREKKERFSLILESASTNQTSMYLCASSRSNPYSGGPSSTDTQYFGPGTRLTVL.

This clonotype appeared a few times. This chain joins TRBV20-1 and TRBJ2-4, with D maybe TRBD2 (6 bases). V was clipped by 5 bases and J by 3 bases, with 17 bases between them. The CDR3 runs 15 residues. Germline values: CDR1 DFQATT, CDR2 SNEGSKA (reference sequence). The DNA for the CDR3 is TGCAGTGCTTTACGGACGTGGGGGGACAAAAACATTCAGTACTTC. Amino acid sequence: CSALRTWGDKNIQYF.

V and J are TRBV12-3 or TRBV12-4 and TRBJ1-3, with unresolved D. The CDR3 length is 15 residues. The V end was cut by 3 bases, the J end by 0 bases, with 9 bases between. In DNA form, the CDR3 reads TGTGCCAGCAGTTTCAGGAAGAACTCTGGAAACACCATATATTTT. The encoded protein is CASSFRKNSGNTIYF.

V gene TRBV11-1 combines with J gene TRBJ1-2; 7 positions match TRBD1. The V gene end was trimmed by 1 base and the J gene end by 4 bases; junction bases not matched to a gene: 3. CDR3 length: 14 amino acids. The germline CDR1 and CDR2 sequences are SGHAT and FQDESV (reference sequence). CDR3: CASSLVAGGYGYTF. Here the CDR3 DNA reads TGTGCCAGCAGCTTAGTCGCAGGGGGCTATGGCTACACCTTC.

The J gene is TRBJ2-7, the V gene TRBV25-1; a possible D gene is TRBD2 (5 bases). This CDR3 comprises 17 residues. Germline CDR1 is MGHDK and CDR2 is SYGVNS. Trimming left V 1 base short and J 3 bases short, with 19 bases between. CDR3 DNA: TGTGCCAGCAGTGAATGGGCCACAGCGGACGGCTACTACGAGCAGTACTTC. It encodes CASSEWATADGYYEQYF.

This clonotype has more than one count but fewer than ten. J is TRBJ1-1 and V is TRBV10-3; 9 bases map to TRBD1. V lost 4 bases to trimming and J lost 7 bases; unmatched junction nucleotides: 4. The CDR3 is made up of 13 amino acids. Germline CDR1 ENHRY, CDR2 SYGVKD. CDR3 loop: CAISGTGDLEAFF. CDR3 sequence (DNA): TGTGCCATCAGTGGGACAGGGGACCTTGAAGCTTTCTTT.

The chain employs TRBV14 and TRBJ1-4, with D hard to call. Germline V gene data show CDR1 as SGHDN and CDR2 as FVKESK. Trimming cost V 1 base and J 16 bases, with 13 bases left between them. The CDR3 consists of 12 residues. Here the CDR3 reads CASSQVSEGPFF. The CDR3 nucleotides are TGTGCCAGCAGCCAAGTTTCAGAAGGTCCGTTTTTT. The complete variable domain, with remaining parts taken from reference TRBV14 and TRBJ1-4, reads EAGVTQFPSHSVIEKGQTVTLRCDPISGHDNLYWYRRVMGKEIKFLLHFVKESKQDESGMPNNRFLAERTGGTYSTLKVQPAELEDSGVYFCASSQVSEGPFFGSGTQLSVL.

The CDR3 DNA is TGCGCCAGCAGCTTTGGGACAGGGAGTATGGATACGCAGTATTTT. Translating gives CASSFGTGSMDTQYF. This chain connects TRBV5-1 to TRBJ2-3; 9 nucleotides align to TRBD1. The V gene's germline CDR1 is SGHRS and CDR2 YFSETQ. This CDR3 is 15 amino acids long. Germline trimming cut 2 bases from V and 6 bases from J; bases unmatched to any gene: 7.